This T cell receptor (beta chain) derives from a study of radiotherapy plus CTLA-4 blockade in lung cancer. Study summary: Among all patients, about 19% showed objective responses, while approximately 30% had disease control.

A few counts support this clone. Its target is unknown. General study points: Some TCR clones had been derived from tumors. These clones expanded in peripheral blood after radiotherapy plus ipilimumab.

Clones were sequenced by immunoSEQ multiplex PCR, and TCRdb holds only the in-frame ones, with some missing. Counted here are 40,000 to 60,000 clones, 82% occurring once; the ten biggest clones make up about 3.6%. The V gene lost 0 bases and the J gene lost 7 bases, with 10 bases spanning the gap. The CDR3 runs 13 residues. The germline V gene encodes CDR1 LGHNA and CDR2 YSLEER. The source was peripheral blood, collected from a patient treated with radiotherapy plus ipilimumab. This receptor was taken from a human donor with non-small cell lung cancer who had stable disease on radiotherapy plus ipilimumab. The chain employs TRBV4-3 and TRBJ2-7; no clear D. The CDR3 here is CASSQDRQREQYF. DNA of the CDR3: TGCGCCAGCAGCCAAGATAGGCAGAGGGAGCAGTACTTC.